The clone carrying this TCR beta chain was counted at least ten times. The entry originates in a study of early T cells in non-severe SARS-CoV-2 infection. Unique molecular identifiers were added to individual cDNA molecules. MiXCR was run by TCRdb on the 5' RACE reads, yielding one entry per CDR3 protein. The data show around 25,000 distinct CDR3 sequences, about 4.4% seen once. The receptor's source is an adult who was a healthcare worker with PCR-confirmed SARS-CoV-2 infection or an uninfected control (not recorded which). The material sequenced was whole blood.

CDR3 amino acids: CASTLGQNYGYTF. CDR3 bases: TGCGCCAGCACTCTCGGACAGAACTATGGCTACACCTTC. The V and J genes are TRBV5-1 and TRBJ1-2; D possibly corresponds to TRBD1 (6 bases). The germline gives CDR1 SGHRS, CDR2 YFSETQ. CDR3 length: 13 amino acids. Trimming stripped 6 bases from V and 2 bases from J, with 11 bases between.